This is a list of T cell receptor beta chains from one sample in a study of shared clonotypes between healthy human individuals. Libraries were prepared by immunoSEQ multiplex PCR; TCRdb keeps only in-frame clonotypes and omits some of them. The data hold about 2.3 million clones, with about nine tenths observed a single time. The sequenced sample consisted of naive CD4+ T cells from PBMCs. Source of these receptors: a man between 18 and 29 years old in good health. Some clones in this sample may be carry-over from other donors' samples. Both conserved end residues are part of each CDR3. The D gene is left open where the match is weak. Clone size is stated in some rows and not others, as once, few, many or a class when expanded.

j_gene | abundance | d_gene | v_gene | CDR3nt | CDR3aa
TRBJ2-1 | - | - | TRBV2 | TGTGCCAGCAGTGAATACTCCTACAATGAGCAGTTCTTC | CASSEYSYNEQFF
TRBJ1-1 | - | - | TRBV29-1 | TGCAGCGTTGAAGTAACAGCGAACACTGAAGCTTTCTTT | CSVEVTANTEAFF
TRBJ1-1 | few | - | TRBV5-4 | TGTGCCAGCAGAACACAGGGAGGCGGCACTGAAGCTTTCTTT | CASRTQGGGTEAFF
TRBJ1-2 | once | - | TRBV28 | TGTGCCAGCAGTTCACCAGCACTACAGAGGCCTAACTATGGCTACACCTTC | CASSSPALQRPNYGYTF
TRBJ2-7 | - | TRBD1 | TRBV5-1 | TGCGCCAGCAGCTTGGGGGGACAGGGGTTTGACGAGCAGTACTTC | CASSLGGQGFDEQYF
TRBJ1-1 | few | - | TRBV30 | TGTGCCTGGATGAACTTAGTTCCGACTGAAGCTTTCTTT | CAWMNLVPTEAFF
TRBJ2-7 | - | TRBD1 | TRBV30 | TGTGCCTGGGACCCGGGACAGGGGAACTACGAGCAGTACTTC | CAWDPGQGNYEQYF
TRBJ2-7 | - | TRBD1 | TRBV2 | TGTGCCAGCTCCGGGACAGCCTACGAGCAGTACTTC | CASSGTAYEQYF
TRBJ2-2 | - | TRBD2 | TRBV2 | TGTGCCAGCAGTGTTAGCGGGACCGAGAACACCGGGGAGCTGTTTTTT | CASSVSGTENTGELFF
TRBJ1-1 | - | - | TRBV19 | TGTGCCAGTAGCCCTGGGCCCTCAGAAGCTTTCTTT | CASSPGPSEAFF
TRBJ2-1 | - | TRBD2 | TRBV28 | TGTGCCAGCAGGATAGCGGGAGGGGATGAATACAATGAGCAGTTCTTC | CASRIAGGDEYNEQFF
TRBJ2-1 | - | TRBD2 | TRBV14 | TGTGCCAGCAGCCAAGCGACTAGCGGGACTCGCAATGAGCAGTTCTTC | CASSQATSGTRNEQFF
TRBJ2-7 | once | - | TRBV29-1 | TGCAGCGTTGTGCAACGGCTAAACGAGCAGTACTTC | CSVVQRLNEQYF
TRBJ2-4 | - | - | TRBV2 | TGTGCCAGCAGTGTTTCTCCATCCCTAGGGAACATTCAGTACTTC | CASSVSPSLGNIQYF
TRBJ2-3 | - | - | TRBV9 | TGTGCCAGCGGCATAACCCAGGAGGGTACGCAGTATTTT | CASGITQEGTQYF
TRBJ1-6 | - | TRBD1 | TRBV6-1 | TGTGCCAGCATTATGGGACAGACCTATAATTCACCCCTCCACTTT | CASIMGQTYNSPLHF
TRBJ2-5 | once | - | TRBV4-1 | TGCGCCAGCAGCCAAGATCCGGGACAGCGGGCGACCCAGTACTTC | CASSQDPGQRATQYF
TRBJ2-5 | once | TRBD2 | TRBV4-3 | TGCGCCAGCAGTCGCGGACTAGGCGGGGAGACCCAGTACTTC | CASSRGLGGETQYF
TRBJ2-1 | - | TRBD2 | TRBV7-2 | TGTGCCAGCAGCCCTGCTAGCGGGAGGGCCTACAATGAGCAGTTCTTC | CASSPASGRAYNEQFF
TRBJ1-1 | once | - | TRBV11-2 | TGTGCCAGCATCCTCTATGGGTCGGGGGCGATCACTGAAGCTTTCTTT | CASILYGSGAITEAFF
TRBJ2-1 | - | - | TRBV4-1 | TGCGCCAGCAGCCCCACCCCCAGGATCTCCTCCTACAATGAGCAGTTCTTC | CASSPTPRISSYNEQFF
TRBJ2-1 | - | - | TRBV18 | TGTGCCAGCTCAGTGCGTGGGAATGAGCAGTTCTTC | CASSVRGNEQFF
TRBJ1-2 | - | TRBD1 | TRBV4-3 | TGCGCCAGCAGCCAAGCCCCGGGACAGGGGCGTGGAGGCTACACCTTC | CASSQAPGQGRGGYTF
TRBJ1-1 | - | - | TRBV11-2 | TGTGCCAGCAGCCACGCCACGAACACTGAAGCTTTCTTT | CASSHATNTEAFF
TRBJ1-6 | - | TRBD1 | TRBV5-1 | TGCGCCAGCAGCCCCGGGACAGGAGATAATTCACCCCTCCACTTT | CASSPGTGDNSPLHF
TRBJ1-2 | - | - | TRBV27 | TGTGCCAGTAAGGGACAACAAAATTATGGCTACACCTTC | CASKGQQNYGYTF
TRBJ2-5 | - | - | TRBV5-1 | TGCGCCAGCAGCTCCATGGGGACCGCTGGGGAGACCCAGTACTTC | CASSSMGTAGETQYF
TRBJ1-4 | - | TRBD1 | TRBV18 | TGTGCCAGCTCACTAAACCCCGGGACAGGGTGGATTTTAAATGAAAAACTGTTTTTT | CASSLNPGTGWILNEKLFF
TRBJ2-3 | - | - | TRBV9 | TGTGCCAGCAGCGTAGGGGCGTCAGATACGCAGTATTTT | CASSVGASDTQYF
TRBJ1-4 | - | TRBD1 | TRBV29-1 | TGCAGCGTCGCCAACACAGGGGGCGATGAAAAACTGTTTTTT | CSVANTGGDEKLFF
TRBJ1-2 | - | TRBD1 | TRBV25-1 | TGTGCCAGCAGACAGGGGCCTTCTAACTATGGCTACACCTTC | CASRQGPSNYGYTF
TRBJ1-2 | once | TRBD1 | TRBV5-1 | TGCGCCAGCAGCCCGCAGACAGGGGGCGTGCTAGGCTATGGCTACACCTTC | CASSPQTGGVLGYGYTF
TRBJ1-2 | - | - | TRBV2 | TGTGCCAGCAGTGTGCTCGCCCGCACCTATGGCTACACCTTC | CASSVLARTYGYTF
TRBJ1-5 | - | - | TRBV6-1 | TGTGCCAGCAGTGCGGGGGCCGGCCGGCAGCCCCAGCATTTT | CASSAGAGRQPQHF
TRBJ2-7 | - | - | TRBV6-1 | TGTGCCAGCAGTCCCAGGCAGGCCCTTGATCAGTACTTC | CASSPRQALDQYF
TRBJ2-7 | - | - | TRBV11-2 | TGTGCCAGCAGCTTTTGGGGCGACGAGCAGTACTTC | CASSFWGDEQYF
TRBJ2-7 | - | - | TRBV6-5 | TGTGCCAGCGGGCCTCATGGGGCCTACGAGCAGTACTTC | CASGPHGAYEQYF
TRBJ2-2 | few | - | TRBV14 | TGTGCCAGCAGCCACAAAGCCGGTCCCGGGGAGCTGTTTTTT | CASSHKAGPGELFF
TRBJ1-1 | - | TRBD1 | TRBV7-9 | TGTGCCAGCAGCACCGTGAGGGGGCTAGGCACTGAAGCTTTCTTT | CASSTVRGLGTEAFF
TRBJ2-7 | - | TRBD2 | TRBV11-2 | TGTGCCAGCAGCTTAGTTGGGCCGGGGGGATTGTCCTACGAGCAGTACTTC | CASSLVGPGGLSYEQYF
TRBJ2-6 | - | TRBD1 | TRBV7-3 | TGTGCCAGCAGCTTAACGGGACAGGGCTACTCTGGGGCCAACGTCCTGACTTTC | CASSLTGQGYSGANVLTF
TRBJ1-2 | - | - | TRBV25-1 | TGTGCTTCATCGGGCGGGTCCTATGGCTACACCTTC | CASSGGSYGYTF
TRBJ2-3 | - | - | TRBV30 | TGTGCCTGGAGTGTACAGGGTTTGAGCGCAGATACGCAGTATTTT | CAWSVQGLSADTQYF
TRBJ2-3 | once | TRBD2 | TRBV27 | TGTGCCAGCAGTTTATTCGGCGGGGCTAGCGGCACTAGCACAGATACGCAGTATTTT | CASSLFGGASGTSTDTQYF
TRBJ1-1 | - | - | TRBV4-3 | TGCGCCAGCAGCCCCCGAGTAGAAGGCTCAGAAGCTTTCTTT | CASSPRVEGSEAFF
TRBJ2-1 | - | TRBD1 | TRBV19 | TGTGCCAGTAGTATCGAGACAGGGGTTCGTGAGCAGTTCTTC | CASSIETGVREQFF
TRBJ2-3 | - | TRBD2 | TRBV4-2 | TGTGCCAGCAGCCAAGGGGCGGCTAGCGGGAGGCAATATACGCAGTATTTT | CASSQGAASGRQYTQYF
TRBJ1-4 | - | - | TRBV7-6 | TGTGCCAGCAGCCTAGTGACTAATGAAAAACTGTTTTTT | CASSLVTNEKLFF
TRBJ1-1 | - | TRBD1 | TRBV5-1 | TGCGCCAGCAGCTCTGGGACAGGGTCGATGAACACTGAAGCTTTCTTT | CASSSGTGSMNTEAFF
TRBJ1-2 | - | TRBD1 | TRBV6-1 | TGTGCCAGCAGTGAAAGATGGCAGGGGGCTGGCTACACCTTC | CASSERWQGAGYTF
TRBJ2-2 | once | - | TRBV25-1 | TGTGCCAGCAGTGAATATCAGGGGATTCCGAACACCGGGGAGCTGTTTTTT | CASSEYQGIPNTGELFF
TRBJ2-3 | - | - | TRBV19 | TGTGCCAGTAGTAGCCGAAGGTTCCTGCGCCAGGGAGATACGCAGTATTTT | CASSSRRFLRQGDTQYF
TRBJ1-3 | once | - | TRBV27 | TGTGCCAGCAGTTTGGGGCAGGAGAGGTCTGGAAACACCATATATTTT | CASSLGQERSGNTIYF
TRBJ2-5 | - | TRBD1 | TRBV25-1 | TGTGCCAGCAGTGAATCGGCCGGGACAGGGAAAGAGACCCAGTACTTC | CASSESAGTGKETQYF
TRBJ2-7 | - | TRBD1 | TRBV7-3 | TGTGCCAGCAGCTTAGACGGGACAGCCTCCTACGAGCAGTACTTC | CASSLDGTASYEQYF
TRBJ2-2 | - | - | TRBV5-1 | TGCGCCAGCAGCCTTGAAGGGCTGAACACCGGGGAGCTGTTTTTT | CASSLEGLNTGELFF